These 14 T cell receptor beta chains share one sample of origin, sequenced in a study of TIL therapy for anti-PD-1-resistant metastatic lung cancer. This was the immunoSEQ v3 assay. Assay: immunoSEQ multiplex PCR; the TCRdb copy retains only in-frame clones and omits some. The table has over 15,000 clones, nearly 80% seen once. Time point of the sample: pre-treatment sample, taken before nivolumab and TIL therapy. The sequenced sample was blood, obtained at baseline. These receptors were obtained from a person aged 30 to 80 with non-small cell lung cancer.

The chain joins TRBV30 to TRBJ1-4; 10 bases line up with TRBD1. CDR1 and CDR2 (germline): GTSNPN, SVGIG (reference sequence). Trimming took 4 bases from V and 7 from J; bases not matched to a gene: 6. CDR3 length: 14 amino acids. The CDR3 nucleotides are TGTGCCTGGACTCCGGGACAGGGGTTTGAAAAACTGTTTTTT. This translates into CAWTPGQGFEKLFF.

This chain uses TRBV30 with TRBJ1-3; 10 nucleotides align to TRBD1. Per germline, CDR1 GTSNPN and CDR2 SVGIG (reference sequence). Trimming took 5 bases from V and 4 from J; bases not matched to a gene: 2. This CDR3 contains 13 residues. The CDR3 coding sequence is TGTGCCTGGGACAGGGGGCGCGGAAACACCATATATTTT. It translates to CAWDRGRGNTIYF.

The J gene is TRBJ1-2, the V gene TRBV10-3, with D hard to call. Per germline, CDR1 ENHRY and CDR2 SYGVKD. The CDR3 consists of 15 residues. V dropped 6 bases and J dropped 5 bases, with 19 bases sitting between them. The CDR3 loop reads CAISSDPEARYGYTF. CDR3 bases: TGTGCCATCAGCTCAGACCCGGAAGCAAGATATGGCTACACCTTC.

This clone has only a few counts. The chain links TRBV19 to TRBJ2-3; D is possibly TRBD2 (6 bases). The germline gives CDR1 LNHDA, CDR2 SQIVND (reference sequence). The CDR3 covers 15 residues. The V and J ends lost 7 bases and 2 bases respectively, with 16 bases between them. The CDR3 region is CASNSPAGLTDTQYF. CDR3 nucleotides: TGTGCCAGTAATTCCCCTGCGGGGCTCACAGATACGCAGTATTTT.

There are a few counts of this clone. This sequence joins TRBV2 and TRBJ1-5, with 7 bases matching TRBD1. Trimming cost V 8 bases and J 5 bases; bases outside gene matches: 9. The CDR3 extends over 14 amino acids. CDR1 and CDR2 from the germline V gene are SNHLY and FYNNEI. For the CDR3, the DNA is TGTGCCAGCGGCCAAAGGGGGCGAGATCAGCCCCAGCATTTT. It translates to CASGQRGRDQPQHF.

This clone was seen a handful of times. The genes are TRBV7-9 and TRBJ1-4, with D tentatively TRBD1 (5 bases). The CDR3 loop spans 14 amino acids. The germline V gene encodes CDR1 SEHNR and CDR2 FQNEAQ (reference sequence). V was trimmed by 0 bases and J by 5 bases, leaving 7 bases between them. Written as DNA, the CDR3 is TGTGCCAGCAGCTTAGCCGGGGGGAATGAAAAACTGTTTTTT. Amino acid sequence: CASSLAGGNEKLFF.

The chain joins TRBV3-1 (or the pseudogene TRBV3-2) to TRBJ2-1; TRBD2 is a possible D gene (6 bases). Trimming took off 3 bases at V and 5 bases at J, with 11 bases between the two ends. CDR3 length: 14 residues. The germline CDR1 and CDR2 sequences are LGHDT and YNNKEL (reference sequence). The CDR3: CASSHPGLHNEQFF. CDR3 nucleotides: TGTGCCAGCAGCCACCCGGGACTGCACAATGAGCAGTTCTTC.

This chain links TRBV5-1 with TRBJ2-3, with 11 nucleotides matching TRBD2. The CDR3 spans 20 residues. V lost 2 bases, J lost 6 bases, and 20 bases stayed unmatched. Per the germline V gene, CDR1 is SGHRS and CDR2 is YFSETQ. CDR3 nucleotide sequence: TGCGCCAGCAGCTTACAACCCAATATCCTAGCGGGGGGAAGTTCGGATACGCAGTATTTT. Protein sequence: CASSLQPNILAGGSSDTQYF. Filled out from reference TRBV5-1 and TRBJ2-3, the complete variable domain reads KAGVTQTPRYLIKTRGQQVTLSCSPISGHRSVSWYQQTPGQGLQFLFEYFSETQRNKGNFPGRFSGRQFSNSRSEMNVSTLELGDSALYLCASSLQPNILAGGSSDTQYFGPGTRLTVL.

This rearrangement joins TRBV9 to TRBJ2-5; TRBD2 agrees at 9 bases. After removal of 0 bases from V and 2 bases from J, the junction contained 23 bases not matched to a gene. The CDR3 length is 22 residues. CDR1 and CDR2 (germline): SGDLS, YYNGEE. CDR3 nucleotides: TGTGCCAGCAGCGTAGACCCCCTGGGAAATAGCGGGGGATCCCCCTTGCAAGAGACCCAGTACTTC. The encoded protein is CASSVDPLGNSGGSPLQETQYF. Together with reference TRBV9 and TRBJ2-5, the CDR3 gives the full variable domain: DSGVTQTPKHLITATGQRVTLRCSPRSGDLSVYWYQQSLDQGLQFLIQYYNGEERAKGNILERFSAQQFPDLHSELNLSSLELGDSALYFCASSVDPLGNSGGSPLQETQYFGPGTRLLVL.

This chain joins TRBV5-5 and TRBJ2-5; D remains unclear. CDR3 size: 14 residues. Looked up from germline, CDR1 is SGHKS and CDR2 is YYEKEE (reference sequence). Trimming stripped 2 bases from V and 3 bases from J, with 11 bases between. Here the CDR3 reads CASSFRAREETQYF. The CDR3, as DNA: TGTGCCAGCAGCTTTCGAGCGAGAGAAGAGACCCAGTACTTC.

V is TRBV21-1 and J is TRBJ2-3. TRBV21-1 is a recognized pseudogene. This CDR3 contains 16 residues. As DNA, the CDR3 is TGTGCCAGCAGCAAACCGGGGCGGCTTACAGAAGATACGCAGTATTTT. It specifies CASSKPGRLTEDTQYF.

The chain joins TRBV27 to TRBJ2-7; 11 nucleotides match TRBD2. This CDR3 spans 15 amino acids. Trimming cost V 6 bases and J 7 bases; bases outside gene matches: 11. CDR1 and CDR2 (germline): MNHEY, SMNVEV (reference sequence). CDR3 sequence: CASSLQTSGIVEQYF. The CDR3 DNA reads as TGTGCCAGCAGCCTCCAGACTAGCGGGATTGTTGAGCAGTACTTC.

The chain employs TRBV30 and TRBJ2-5; D not resolved. Germline-derived CDR1 and CDR2 are GTSNPN and SVGIG (reference sequence). The CDR3 runs to 14 residues. The V end lost 5 bases, the J end lost 5 bases, and 18 bases lay between the germline ends. The DNA for the CDR3 is TGTGCCTGGGAGTCGCCACTACAAGCGGAGACCCAGTACTTC. It yields the protein CAWESPLQAETQYF.

This clone appeared a single time. This chain joins TRBV7-9 and TRBJ1-4; the match to TRBD1 covers 7 bases. Losses at the gene ends were 5 bases for V and 2 bases for J; bases not matched to a gene: 5. The CDR3 length is 15 residues. Looked up from germline, CDR1 is SEHNR and CDR2 is FQNEAQ (reference sequence). The CDR3 bases are TGTGCCAGCAGCCCGCGACAGGGCACTAATGAAAAACTGTTTTTT. Translating it yields CASSPRQGTNEKLFF.